These 2 T cell receptor beta chains were all obtained from the same sample, sequenced in a study of CXCR3-negative and CXCR3-positive naive CD8 T cells. UMI labels and 5' RACE were used to prepare the TRB cDNA libraries. TCRdb re-analyzed the 5' RACE reads; it lists each CDR3 protein once, without DNA. This sample's clone table lists approximately 53,000 distinct CDR3 sequences. The source material was memory CD8+ T cells from blood. The source of these receptors is a human donor in good health. Some clones in this sample may be carry-over from other donors' samples.

J is TRBJ2-7 and V is TRBV7-9. The CDR3 is 13 residues long. CDR1 and CDR2 (germline): SEHNR, FQNEAQ (reference sequence). The CDR3: CASSLPPGYEQYF.

This chain joins TRBV29-1 and TRBJ2-2; there is no DNA to check the TCRdb D call of TRBD1. The CDR3 totals 14 residues. Germline-derived CDR1 and CDR2 are SQVTM and ANQGSEA. CDR3 protein: CSVEDPGVPGELFF.